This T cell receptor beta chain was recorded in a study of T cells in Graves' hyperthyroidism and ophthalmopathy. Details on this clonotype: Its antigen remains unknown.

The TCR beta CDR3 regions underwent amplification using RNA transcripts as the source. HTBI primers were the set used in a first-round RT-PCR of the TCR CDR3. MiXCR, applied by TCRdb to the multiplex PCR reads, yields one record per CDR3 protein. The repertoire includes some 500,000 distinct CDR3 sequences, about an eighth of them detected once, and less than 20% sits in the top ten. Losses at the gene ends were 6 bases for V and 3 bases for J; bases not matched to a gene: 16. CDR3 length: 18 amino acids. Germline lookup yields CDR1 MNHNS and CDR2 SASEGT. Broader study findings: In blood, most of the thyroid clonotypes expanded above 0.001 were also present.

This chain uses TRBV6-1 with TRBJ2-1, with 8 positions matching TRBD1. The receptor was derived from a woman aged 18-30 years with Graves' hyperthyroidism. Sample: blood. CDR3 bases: TGTGCCAGCAGCGGCAGGCCTCCGGACAGGGTAAACTACAATGAGCAGTTCTTC. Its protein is CASSGRPPDRVNYNEQFF.